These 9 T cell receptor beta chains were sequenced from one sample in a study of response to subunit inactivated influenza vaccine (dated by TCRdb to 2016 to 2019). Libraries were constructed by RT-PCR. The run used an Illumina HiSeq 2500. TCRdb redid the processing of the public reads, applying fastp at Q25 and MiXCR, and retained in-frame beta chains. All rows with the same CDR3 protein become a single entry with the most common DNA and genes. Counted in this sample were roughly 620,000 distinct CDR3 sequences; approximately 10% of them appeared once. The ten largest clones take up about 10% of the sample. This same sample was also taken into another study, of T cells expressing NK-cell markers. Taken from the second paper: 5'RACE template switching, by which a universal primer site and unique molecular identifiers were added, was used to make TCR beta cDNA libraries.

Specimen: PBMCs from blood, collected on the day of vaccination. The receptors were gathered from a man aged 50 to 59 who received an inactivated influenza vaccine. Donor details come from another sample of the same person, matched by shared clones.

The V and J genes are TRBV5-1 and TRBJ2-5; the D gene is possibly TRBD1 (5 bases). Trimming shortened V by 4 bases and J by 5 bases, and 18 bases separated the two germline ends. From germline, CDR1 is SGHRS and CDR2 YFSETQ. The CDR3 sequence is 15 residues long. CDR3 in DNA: TGCGCCAGCAGCGACCAGGGTGTATCCGGGGAGACCCAGTACTTC. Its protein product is CASSDQGVSGETQYF. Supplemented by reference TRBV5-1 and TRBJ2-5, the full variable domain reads KAGVTQTPRYLIKTRGQQVTLSCSPISGHRSVSWYQQTPGQGLQFLFEYFSETQRNKGNFPGRFSGRQFSNSRSEMNVSTLELGDSALYLCASSDQGVSGETQYFGPGTRLLVL.

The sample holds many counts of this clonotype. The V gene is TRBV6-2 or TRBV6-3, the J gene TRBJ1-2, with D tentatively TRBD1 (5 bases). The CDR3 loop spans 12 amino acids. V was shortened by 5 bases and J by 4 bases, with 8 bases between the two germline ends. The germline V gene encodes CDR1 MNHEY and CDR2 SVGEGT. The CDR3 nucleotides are TGTGCCAGCAGTCAGGGTGTCTATGGCTACACCTTC. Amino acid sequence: CASSQGVYGYTF.

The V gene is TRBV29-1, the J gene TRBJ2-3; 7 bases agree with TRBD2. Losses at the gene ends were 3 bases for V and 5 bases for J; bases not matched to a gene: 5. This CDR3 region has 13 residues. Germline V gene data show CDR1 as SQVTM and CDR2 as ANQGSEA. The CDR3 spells CSVDLAAGDTQYF. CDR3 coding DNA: TGCAGCGTTGATCTAGCGGCCGGAGATACGCAGTATTTT.

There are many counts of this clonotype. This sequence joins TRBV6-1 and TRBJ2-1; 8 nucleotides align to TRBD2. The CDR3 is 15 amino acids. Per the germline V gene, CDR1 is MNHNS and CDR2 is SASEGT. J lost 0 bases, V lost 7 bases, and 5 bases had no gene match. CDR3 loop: CASTSGGNSYNEQFF. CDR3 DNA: TGTGCCAGCACCTCGGGGGGGAACTCCTACAATGAGCAGTTCTTC.

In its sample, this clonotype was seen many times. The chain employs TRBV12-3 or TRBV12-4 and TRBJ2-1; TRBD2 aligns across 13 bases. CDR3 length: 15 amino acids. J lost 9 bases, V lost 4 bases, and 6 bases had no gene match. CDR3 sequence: CASSSPGLAGLEQFF. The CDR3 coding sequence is TGTGCCAGCAGTTCACCGGGACTAGCGGGACTTGAGCAGTTCTTC.

The CDR3 DNA reads as TGTGCCAGCAGCTTAGCGATTCGGGGTGGCTACACCTTC. Translated: CASSLAIRGGYTF. J is TRBJ1-2 and V is TRBV7-2; D gene ambiguous. Per the germline V gene, CDR1 is SGHTA and CDR2 is FQGNSA. The length of the CDR3 is 13 residues. V lost 0 bases to trimming and J lost 7 bases, with 9 bases between them.

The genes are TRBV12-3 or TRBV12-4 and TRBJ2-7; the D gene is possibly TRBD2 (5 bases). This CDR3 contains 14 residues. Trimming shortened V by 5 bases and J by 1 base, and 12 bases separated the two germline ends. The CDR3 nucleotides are TGTGCCAGCAGTGCACTCCGGGGTTCCTACGAGCAGTACTTC. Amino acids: CASSALRGSYEQYF.

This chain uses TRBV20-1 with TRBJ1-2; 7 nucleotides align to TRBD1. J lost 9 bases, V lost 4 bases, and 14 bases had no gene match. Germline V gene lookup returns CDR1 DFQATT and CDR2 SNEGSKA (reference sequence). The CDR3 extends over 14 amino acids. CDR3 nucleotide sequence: TGCAGTGCTACCGACCCTTCAGACAGGGCACGCTACACCTTC. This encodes CSATDPSDRARYTF.

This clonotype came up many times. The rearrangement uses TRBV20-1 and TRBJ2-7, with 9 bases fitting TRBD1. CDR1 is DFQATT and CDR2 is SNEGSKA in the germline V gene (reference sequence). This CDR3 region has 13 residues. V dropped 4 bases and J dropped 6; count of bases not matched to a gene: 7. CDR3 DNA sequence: TGCAGTGCTAAGGACAGGGGCGTCGGCGAGCAGTACTTC. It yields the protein CSAKDRGVGEQYF.